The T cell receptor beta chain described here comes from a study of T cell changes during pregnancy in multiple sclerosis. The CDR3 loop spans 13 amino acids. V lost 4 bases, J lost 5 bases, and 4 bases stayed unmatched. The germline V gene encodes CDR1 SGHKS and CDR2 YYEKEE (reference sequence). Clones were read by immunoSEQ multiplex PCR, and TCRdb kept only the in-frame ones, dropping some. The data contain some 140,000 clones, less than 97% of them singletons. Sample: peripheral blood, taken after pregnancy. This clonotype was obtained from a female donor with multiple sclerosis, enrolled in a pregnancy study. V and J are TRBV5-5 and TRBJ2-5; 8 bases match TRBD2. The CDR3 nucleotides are TGTGCCAGCAGCCGGACTAGCTGGGAGACCCAGTACTTC. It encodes CASSRTSWETQYF.